The TCR beta chain under discussion was sequenced for a study of T cells in Graves' hyperthyroidism and ophthalmopathy. This clonotype came up many times. Its antigen remains unknown. Study-level findings and limits: Most expanded thyroid clonotypes above 0.001 recurred in blood.

Trimming cost V 6 bases and J 7 bases; bases outside gene matches: 8. Germline CDR1 and CDR2: MNHNS and SASEGT. The CDR3 has 15 amino acids. Amplification of TCR beta CDR3 regions was performed using RNA transcripts as template. The HTBI primer set served for first-round RT-PCR of the TCR CDR3. TCRdb itself ran the multiplex PCR reads through MiXCR, one entry per CDR3 protein. Found here are about 380,000 distinct CDR3 sequences, approximately 13% of them singletons; the top ten hold under 25%. The material sequenced was blood. The rearrangement uses TRBV6-1 and TRBJ1-5, with 11 bases fitting TRBD1. This TCR was sampled from a man aged 25 to 40 with Graves' hyperthyroidism that later progressed to Graves' ophthalmopathy. Written as DNA, the CDR3 is TGTGCCAGCAGCTGGACAGGGGGCGGTGGGCAGCCCCAGCATTTT. This encodes CASSWTGGGGQPQHF.